This T cell receptor (beta chain) was sequenced during a study of T cell responses to AZD1222 COVID-19 vaccine. Overall study results and limits: Targeting of unmutated variant regions was reportedly seen in nearly half of spike-specific TCRs. With dominance at 160-218 and 743-854, vaccine-associated CD4 TCRs spanned spike. Spike-specific TCR breadth and depth rose after two AZD1222 doses. The donor group comprised mostly white British people and more females; the analysis possibly underestimated clonal diversity.

As concerns this clone: Its specificity is not known.

Trimming removed 2 bases from V and 10 bases from J, with 15 bases in between. This CDR3 contains 15 residues. Germline values: CDR1 MDHEN, CDR2 SYDVKM. Clones were read by immunoSEQ multiplex PCR, and TCRdb kept only the in-frame ones, dropping some. Here the sample spans about 140,000 clones, 85% to 90% being singletons. The chain has TRBV28 and TRBJ1-6, with D perhaps TRBD1 (5 bases). The receptor was isolated from an adult in good health. Sequencing was performed on peripheral blood, taken on day 0 of AZD1222 vaccination. CDR3 DNA: TGTGCCAGCAGTTTAGCCCCGTTTGGGGGGTCACCCCTCCACTTT. The encoded protein is CASSLAPFGGSPLHF.